This TCR beta chain is from a study of identical twins. This clonotype was counted ten times or more. Its antigen is unknown. Germline CDR1 and CDR2: SGHNT and YENEEA. V lost 3 bases to trimming and J lost 5 bases; unmatched junction nucleotides: 4. This CDR3 comprises 15 residues. General study findings and limits: Monozygotic twin pairs showed more out-of-frame TCR alpha sharing than models estimated. Out-of-frame alpha sequences common to twins were enriched for low generation probability.

TCRdb recomputed calls from the 5' RACE reads with MiXCR, one row per CDR3 protein. This table holds around 250,000 distinct CDR3 sequences, 6.5% to 8% found once. These sequences were also reported in another study, on T cells expressing NK-cell markers. In that study: In several experiments, sorting was restricted to alpha-beta TCR T cells by an anti-gamma-delta TCR antibody.

The source material was CD8+ T cells sorted from blood. The V call is TRBV11-3, the J call TRBJ2-1, with 10 bases identical to TRBD1. This receptor was taken from a woman aged 18-30 years in good health. DNA for the CDR3: TGTGCCAGCAGCTTTCGACAGGGGGCTCACAATGAGCAGTTCTTC. Its protein product is CASSFRQGAHNEQFF.